The clone carrying this T cell receptor (beta chain) has a single count. Its antigen remains unknown. Clones were read by immunoSEQ multiplex PCR, and TCRdb kept only the in-frame ones, dropping some. This sample carries tens of thousands of clones, approximately 84% of them seen once, and the ten largest clones take more than 4%. The source of the sample is a study of radiotherapy plus CTLA-4 blockade in lung cancer. Study findings and constraints: In blood, TCR clones derived from the tumor expanded after radiotherapy plus ipilimumab.

The CDR3 length is 18 residues. CDR1 SGHTA and CDR2 FQGTGA come from the germline V gene. V shed 5 bases, J shed 0 bases, and the junction held 9 bases outside the gene matches. Sequences were derived from peripheral blood, sampled from a patient treated with radiotherapy plus ipilimumab. The source is a human donor with non-small cell lung cancer whose response to radiotherapy plus ipilimumab could not be evaluated. The V gene is TRBV7-3, the J gene TRBJ2-1; 11 bases agree with TRBD2. The CDR3 region is CASSPGLAGPSSYNEQFF. As DNA, the CDR3 is TGTGCCAGCAGCCCTGGACTAGCGGGCCCCAGCTCCTACAATGAGCAGTTCTTC.